Sequencing of this TCR beta chain was carried out in a study of shared clonotypes between healthy human individuals. Profiling relied on immunoSEQ multiplex PCR, and the TCRdb table lists in-frame clones only, not all of them. The data contain 470,000 or so clones, over 70% of them singletons. In germline, CDR1 is SEHNR, CDR2 FQNEAQ (reference sequence). V shed 3 bases and J 13 bases; nucleotides not matched to a gene: 13. The CDR3 totals 15 residues. The sequence derives from a woman between 35 and 50 years old in good health. Some clones in this sample may be carry-over from other donors' samples. Sequencing was done on a sample of PBMCs. This chain links TRBV7-9 with TRBJ2-3; 10 bases map to TRBD2. The CDR3 DNA is TGTGCCAGCAGCTTGTTTGCGACTAGCGGGTCCCTGGAGTATTTT. This codes for CASSLFATSGSLEYF.